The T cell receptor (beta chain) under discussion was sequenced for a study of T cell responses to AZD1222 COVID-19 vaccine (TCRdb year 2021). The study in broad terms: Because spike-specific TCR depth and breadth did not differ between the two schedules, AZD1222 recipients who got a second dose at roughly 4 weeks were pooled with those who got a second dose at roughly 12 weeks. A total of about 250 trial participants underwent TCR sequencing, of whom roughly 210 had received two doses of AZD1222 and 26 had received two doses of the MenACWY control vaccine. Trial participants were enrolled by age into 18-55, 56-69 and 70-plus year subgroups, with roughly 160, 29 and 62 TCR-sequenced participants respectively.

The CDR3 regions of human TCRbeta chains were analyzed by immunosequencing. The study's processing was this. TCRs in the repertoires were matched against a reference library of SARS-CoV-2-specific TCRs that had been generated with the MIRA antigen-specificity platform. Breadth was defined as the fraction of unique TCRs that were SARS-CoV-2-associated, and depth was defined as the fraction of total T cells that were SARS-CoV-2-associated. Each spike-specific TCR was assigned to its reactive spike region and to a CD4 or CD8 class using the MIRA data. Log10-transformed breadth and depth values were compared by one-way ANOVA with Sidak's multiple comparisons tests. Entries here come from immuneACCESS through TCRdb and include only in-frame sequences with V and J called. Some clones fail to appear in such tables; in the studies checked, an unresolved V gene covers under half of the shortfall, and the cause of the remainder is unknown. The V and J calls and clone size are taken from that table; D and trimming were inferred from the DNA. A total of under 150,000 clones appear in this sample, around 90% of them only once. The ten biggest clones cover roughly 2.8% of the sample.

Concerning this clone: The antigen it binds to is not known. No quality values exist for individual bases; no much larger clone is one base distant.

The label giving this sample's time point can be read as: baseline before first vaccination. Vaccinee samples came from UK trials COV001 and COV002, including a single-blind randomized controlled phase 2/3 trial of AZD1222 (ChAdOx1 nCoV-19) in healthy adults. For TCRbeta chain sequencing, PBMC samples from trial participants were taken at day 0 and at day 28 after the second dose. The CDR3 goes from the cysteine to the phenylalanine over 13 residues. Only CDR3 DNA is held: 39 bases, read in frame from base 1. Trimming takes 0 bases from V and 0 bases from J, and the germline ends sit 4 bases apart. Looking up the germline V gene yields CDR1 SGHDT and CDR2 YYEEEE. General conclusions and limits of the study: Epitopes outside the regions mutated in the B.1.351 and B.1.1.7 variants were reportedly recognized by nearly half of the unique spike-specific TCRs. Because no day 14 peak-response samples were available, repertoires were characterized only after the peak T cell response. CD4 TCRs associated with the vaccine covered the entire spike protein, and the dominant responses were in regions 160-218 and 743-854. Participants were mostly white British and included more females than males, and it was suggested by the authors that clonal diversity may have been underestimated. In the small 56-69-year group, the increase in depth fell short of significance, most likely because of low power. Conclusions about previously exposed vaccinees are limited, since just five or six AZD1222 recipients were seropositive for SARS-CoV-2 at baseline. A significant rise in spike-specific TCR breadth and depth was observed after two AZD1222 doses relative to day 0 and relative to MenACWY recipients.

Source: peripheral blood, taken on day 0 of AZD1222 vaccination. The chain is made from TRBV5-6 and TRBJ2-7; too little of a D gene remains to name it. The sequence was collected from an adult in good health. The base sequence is TGTGCCAGCAGCTTGGTGTCCTCCTACGAGCAGTACTTC. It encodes CASSLVSSYEQYF.